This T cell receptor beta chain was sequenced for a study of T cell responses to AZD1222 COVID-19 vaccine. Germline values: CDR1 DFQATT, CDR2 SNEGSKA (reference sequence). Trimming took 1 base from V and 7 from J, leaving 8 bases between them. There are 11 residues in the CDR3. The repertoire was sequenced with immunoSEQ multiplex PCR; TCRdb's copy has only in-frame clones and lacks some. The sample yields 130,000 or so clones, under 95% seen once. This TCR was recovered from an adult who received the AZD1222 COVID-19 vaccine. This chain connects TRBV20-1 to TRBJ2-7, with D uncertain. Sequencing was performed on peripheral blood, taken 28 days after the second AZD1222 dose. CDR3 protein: CSARGVGEQYF. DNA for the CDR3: TGCAGTGCTAGAGGTGTCGGGGAGCAGTACTTC.